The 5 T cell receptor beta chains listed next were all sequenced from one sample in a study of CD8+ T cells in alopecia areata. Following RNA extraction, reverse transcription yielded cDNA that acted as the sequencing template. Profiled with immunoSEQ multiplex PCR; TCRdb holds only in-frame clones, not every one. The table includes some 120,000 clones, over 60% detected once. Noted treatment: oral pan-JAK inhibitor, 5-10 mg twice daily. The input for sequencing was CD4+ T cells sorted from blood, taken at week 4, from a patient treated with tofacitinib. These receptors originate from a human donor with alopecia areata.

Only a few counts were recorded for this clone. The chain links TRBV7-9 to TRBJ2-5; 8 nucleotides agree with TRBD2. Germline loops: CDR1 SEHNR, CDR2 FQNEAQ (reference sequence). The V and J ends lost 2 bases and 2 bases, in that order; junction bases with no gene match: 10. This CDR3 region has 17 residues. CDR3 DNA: TGTGCCAGCAGCTTACGGGAGGGCGGACGACCTCAAGAGACCCAGTACTTC. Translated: CASSLREGGRPQETQYF.

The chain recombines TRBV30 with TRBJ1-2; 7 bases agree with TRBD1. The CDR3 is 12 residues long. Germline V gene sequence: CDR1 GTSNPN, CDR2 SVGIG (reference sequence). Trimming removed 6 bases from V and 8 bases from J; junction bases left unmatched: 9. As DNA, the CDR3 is TGTGCCTGCGGGACAGCGCTAGGGGGCTACACCTTC. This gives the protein CACGTALGGYTF.

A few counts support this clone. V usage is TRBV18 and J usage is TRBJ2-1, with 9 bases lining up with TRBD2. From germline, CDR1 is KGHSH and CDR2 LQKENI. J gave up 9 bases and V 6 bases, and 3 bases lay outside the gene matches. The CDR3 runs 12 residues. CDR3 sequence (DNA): TGTGCCAGCTCCAGAGCGGGAGGTGAGCAGTTCTTC. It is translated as CASSRAGGEQFF.

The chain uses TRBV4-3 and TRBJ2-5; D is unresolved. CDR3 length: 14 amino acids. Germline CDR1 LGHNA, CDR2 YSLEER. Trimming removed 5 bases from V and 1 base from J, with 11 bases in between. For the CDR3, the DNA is TGCGCCAGCAGCACGGGTTTCCCCCAAGAGACCCAGTACTTC. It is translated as CASSTGFPQETQYF.

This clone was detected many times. The CDR3 region has the DNA TGTGCCAGCCTTAGTGCCAGGATCTACAATGAGCAGTTCTTC. This translates into CASLSARIYNEQFF. The chain couples TRBV6-1 to TRBJ2-1; no clear D gene. The ends were cut back, 8 bases at V and 3 bases at J, with 14 bases in the middle. The CDR3 sequence is 14 residues long. The V gene's germline CDR1 is MNHNS and CDR2 SASEGT.